This T cell receptor beta chain was captured by sequencing in a study of blood T cell repertoires in COVID-19. At the level of the study: The cDNA or gDNA used as material had been derived from T cells, B-cell-depleted T cells, or PBMCs.

The CDR3 consists of 12 residues. Looked up from germline, CDR1 is SGHDT and CDR2 is YYEEEE. Germline trimming cut 6 bases from V and 8 bases from J; bases unmatched to any gene: 5. This table comes from immunoSEQ multiplex PCR, and its TCRdb copy is limited to in-frame clones, with some not included. Of around 200,000 clones listed, less than 85% are singletons. Cohorts were determined from participant-reported clinical history. Recovered participants had two consecutive negative NP/OP PCR tests, healthcare professional clearance, or symptom resolution. V and J are TRBV5-6 and TRBJ1-2, with 9 bases fitting TRBD1. The clonotype was recovered from a middle-aged man who had recovered from COVID-19. The sample was PBMCs or T cells enriched from blood (not recorded which). The CDR3 is CASNRDREGYTF. CDR3 in DNA: TGTGCCAGCAACCGGGACAGGGAAGGCTACACCTTC.